This TCR beta chain was retrieved from a study of blood T cell repertoires in COVID-19. This CDR3 is built from 16 residues. CDR1 is MGHRA, CDR2 YSYEKL, per germline. Trimming removed 2 bases from V and 0 bases from J, with 11 bases in between. In the authors' workflow: The assay estimated nucleated cells by amplifying reference gene primers. This table comes from immunoSEQ multiplex PCR, and its TCRdb copy is limited to in-frame clones, with some not included. The DNA was the basis for D and trimming; V, J and clone size are from that table. The sample holds around 460,000 clones, approximately 90% seen once.

The V gene is TRBV4-1, the J gene TRBJ1-5; tentatively, D is TRBD1 (6 bases). The sequencing sample was made of peripheral blood. The clonotype was recovered from a man aged 18-30 years with COVID-19, enrolled during active disease. CDR3 residues: CASSQTWTDSNQPQHF. CDR3 sequence (DNA): TGCGCCAGCAGCCAAACGTGGACAGATAGCAATCAGCCCCAGCATTTT.